The 12 T cell receptor beta chains given below trace back to one sample, sequenced in a study of cytomegalovirus exposure and HLA in healthy donors. Sequencing used immunoSEQ multiplex PCR; TCRdb keeps in-frame clones, though not all of them. Among some 290,000 clones listed, nearly 90% were seen once. Sequenced input: PBMCs. The receptors here all came from a man aged 25-45 years in good health and CMV-seronegative.

This CDR3 reads CASSGQGFGYGYTF. The CDR3 DNA reads TGTGCCAGCAGCGGACAGGGGTTTGGCTATGGCTACACCTTC. The chain recombines TRBV2 with TRBJ1-2, with 9 bases identical to TRBD1. V lost 6 bases, J lost 4 bases, and 6 bases stayed unmatched. The CDR3 loop spans 14 amino acids. Germline V gene sequence: CDR1 SNHLY, CDR2 FYNNEI.

There are a few counts of this clone. The chain has TRBV15 and TRBJ2-1; TRBD1 aligns across 7 bases. Per the germline V gene, CDR1 is LNHNV and CDR2 is YYDKDF (reference sequence). The J segment lost 4 bases and the V segment lost 6 bases, leaving 9 bases of the junction unmatched. The CDR3 loop spans 15 amino acids. The CDR3 protein is CATRAPGTAYNEQFF. DNA of the CDR3: TGTGCCACCAGGGCACCAGGGACAGCATACAATGAGCAGTTCTTC.

The chain combines TRBV5-6 with TRBJ1-2, with D hard to call. The CDR3 contains 14 residues. The ends were cut back, 0 bases at V and 4 bases at J, with 10 bases in the middle. CDR1 and CDR2 from the germline V gene are SGHDT and YYEEEE. Written as DNA, the CDR3 is TGTGCCAGCAGCTTGGTGCAGGCAGTCTATGGCTACACCTTC. It yields the protein CASSLVQAVYGYTF. Full variable domain (rest looked up from reference TRBV5-6 and TRBJ1-2): DAGVTQSPTHLIKTRGQQVTLRCSPKSGHDTVSWYQQALGQGPQFIFQYYEEEERQRGNFPDRFSGHQFPNYSSELNVNALLLGDSALYLCASSLVQAVYGYTFGSGTRLTVV.

This chain links TRBV11-3 with TRBJ2-1; 7 nucleotides align to TRBD1. After removal of 5 bases from V and 7 bases from J, the junction contained 2 bases not matched to a gene. Germline V CDR1 and CDR2: SGHNT, YENEEA. There are 12 residues in the CDR3. The CDR3 DNA sequence: TGTGCCAGCAGCCCACAGGGGAATGAGCAGTTCTTC. Its translation is CASSPQGNEQFF.

The V gene is TRBV29-1, the J gene TRBJ2-3; 10 bases are shared with TRBD1. V was clipped by 8 bases and J by 2 bases; unmatched bases: 4. CDR1 SQVTM and CDR2 ANQGSEA come from the germline V gene. This CDR3 has 13 amino acids. The CDR3 loop is CSIGQGVTDTQYF. CDR3 nucleotide sequence: TGCAGCATCGGACAGGGGGTCACAGATACGCAGTATTTT.

The genes are TRBV10-3 and TRBJ2-5; TRBD1 aligns across 8 bases. Germline assignment: CDR1 ENHRY and CDR2 SYGVKD. This CDR3 has 14 amino acids. With 4 bases clipped from V and 5 bases from J, the junction kept 6 bases outside the gene matches. The DNA for the CDR3 is TGTGCCATCAGTGGGACAGGGCCACGGGAGACCCAGTACTTC. Residues: CAISGTGPRETQYF.

This rearrangement joins TRBV7-2 to TRBJ1-2, with D unclear. Germline V CDR1 and CDR2: SGHTA, FQGNSA. The germline V and J ends were trimmed by 0 bases and 0 bases, with 5 bases remaining between them. This CDR3 is 14 amino acids long. The CDR3 nucleotides are TGTGCCAGCAGCTTAGCGCCAGCTAACTATGGCTACACCTTC. Amino acid sequence: CASSLAPANYGYTF.

This rearrangement joins TRBV27 to TRBJ2-5, with 10 bases identical to TRBD2. V shed 5 bases and J 7 bases; nucleotides not matched to a gene: 22. There are 19 residues in the CDR3. Germline V gene sequence: CDR1 MNHEY, CDR2 SMNVEV (reference sequence). The CDR3 region is CASSTEGGYTSGARMTQYF. The DNA for the CDR3 is TGTGCCAGCAGTACCGAGGGAGGGTACACTAGCGGGGCTCGAATGACCCAGTACTTC.

The chain recombines TRBV4-1 with TRBJ2-6, with 12 bases matching TRBD1. The ends lost 3 bases at V and 4 bases at J; junction bases unmatched: 10. Germline V gene lookup returns CDR1 MGHRA and CDR2 YSYEKL. The CDR3 contains 19 residues. In DNA form, the CDR3 reads TGCGCCAGCAGCCACCCGGGACAGGGGGCGGCTGGGGGGGCCAACGTCCTGACTTTC. Translated, it gives CASSHPGQGAAGGANVLTF.

As for this clone: This sample also contains other DNA sequences that code for the same CDR3. CDR3 amino acids: CASSVAGSGNTIYF. DNA for the CDR3: TGTGCCAGCAGCGTAGCAGGTTCTGGAAACACCATATATTTT. This chain connects TRBV9 to TRBJ1-3, with no clear D. The CDR3 covers 14 residues. Germline CDR1 and CDR2: SGDLS and YYNGEE. With 0 bases removed from V and 1 base from J, the gap between germline ends came to 5 bases.

This clone was observed a single time. The chain links TRBV2 to TRBJ1-4, with a tentative D call TRBD1 (5 bases). Deletions cut 8 bases from V and 0 bases from J, with 13 bases between. Germline CDR1 SNHLY, CDR2 FYNNEI. The CDR3 is made up of 15 amino acids. The chain's CDR3 is CASGVPGATNEKLFF. DNA of the CDR3: TGTGCCAGCGGGGTGCCGGGGGCAACTAATGAAAAACTGTTTTTT.

The chain carries TRBV6-5 and TRBJ1-2; D remains unclear. The germline V gene encodes CDR1 MNHEY and CDR2 SVGAGI. The CDR3 length is 14 residues. V was cut by 2 bases and J by 1 base, with 8 bases left in between. The chain's CDR3 is CASSYGQNNYGYTF. The CDR3 DNA follows: TGTGCCAGCAGTTACGGCCAGAATAACTATGGCTACACCTTC.